The 8 T cell receptor beta chains presented below share a single source sample, sequenced in a study of T cell repertoires in cytomegalovirus infection. TCRdb called the reads again in MiXCR, with one record for every CDR3 protein. The sample records around 530,000 distinct CDR3 sequences, approximately 15% being singletons. Sequenced material: CD8+ T cells from PBMCs. Receptors were obtained from a human donor in good health (CMV status not recorded). Some clones in this sample may be carry-over from other donors' samples.

Ten or more counts support this clonotype. The J gene is TRBJ1-4, the V gene TRBV12-3 or TRBV12-4; D possibly corresponds to TRBD1 (5 bases). V shed 6 bases and J shed 1 base, with 9 bases lying between them. There are 14 residues in the CDR3. The CDR3, as DNA: TGTGCCAGCAGGGACCAGGGAACTAATGAAAAACTGTTTTTT. Its protein is CASRDQGTNEKLFF.

This clonotype appeared a single time. V is TRBV11-2 and J is TRBJ1-2; D gene uncertain. Germline V gene lookup returns CDR1 SGHAT and CDR2 FQNNGV. Trimming left V 4 bases short and J 3 bases short, with 9 bases between. The CDR3 totals 13 residues. CDR3 protein: CASSSSADYGYTF. CDR3 in DNA: TGTGCCAGCAGCTCATCAGCGGACTATGGCTACACCTTC.

This clonotype has only a few counts. V is TRBV6-5 and J is TRBJ2-7; TRBD2 matches 8 bases. With 6 bases clipped from V and 0 bases from J, the junction kept 10 bases outside the gene matches. There are 16 residues in the CDR3. Germline V gene lookup returns CDR1 MNHEY and CDR2 SVGAGI. The CDR3: CASREIAGNPSYEQYF. As DNA, the CDR3 is TGTGCCAGCAGGGAAATAGCGGGAAACCCCTCCTACGAGCAGTACTTC.

The chain links TRBV15 to TRBJ2-7; 7 nucleotides agree with TRBD1. Germline values: CDR1 LNHNV, CDR2 YYDKDF (reference sequence). The CDR3 sequence is 13 residues long. V shed 8 bases, J shed 1 base, and the junction held 5 bases outside the gene matches. In DNA, the CDR3 is TGTGCCACCGCCCGGGACAGATCCTACGAGCAGTACTTC. Encoded protein: CATARDRSYEQYF.

This clonotype was recorded at least ten times. The CDR3 reads CASSLLGAGRPPNYGYTF. CDR3 nucleotides: TGTGCCAGCAGCTTGCTGGGGGCAGGGCGGCCTCCTAACTATGGCTACACCTTC. The J gene is TRBJ1-2, the V gene TRBV7-9, with D perhaps TRBD1 (6 bases). V was pared by 3 bases and J by 0 bases, with 20 bases between. This CDR3 spans 18 amino acids. Germline V lookup: CDR1 SEHNR, CDR2 FQNEAQ (reference sequence).

This clonotype was observed many times. V usage is TRBV10-2 and J usage is TRBJ1-2; 7 positions match TRBD1. CDR1 and CDR2 (germline): WSHSY, SAAADI. Germline trimming cut 4 bases from V and 6 bases from J; bases unmatched to any gene: 8. The CDR3 is 14 amino acids. The chain's CDR3 is CASSAMTGFDGYTF. The DNA for the CDR3 is TGCGCCAGCAGTGCTATGACAGGGTTTGATGGCTACACCTTC.

This clonotype was recorded a few times. This chain joins TRBV10-3 and TRBJ1-6; no definite D call. V was cut by 0 bases and J by 3 bases, with 12 bases left in between. The CDR3 extends over 17 amino acids. CDR1 is ENHRY and CDR2 is SYGVKD in the germline V gene. The CDR3 loop reads CAISESGPLDYNSPLHF. CDR3 coding DNA: TGTGCCATCAGTGAGTCGGGTCCCTTGGACTATAATTCACCCCTCCACTTT.

The table lists this clonotype with many counts. The chain links TRBV7-9 to TRBJ2-7; 8 positions agree with TRBD1. CDR3 size: 17 residues. Trimming took 1 base from V and 5 from J; bases not matched to a gene: 13. Germline CDR1 SEHNR, CDR2 FQNEAQ (reference sequence). The CDR3 DNA sequence: TGTGCCAGCAGCTTAGGACGGAGACAGGGGCCTACCGACGAGCAGTACTTC. Amino acids: CASSLGRRQGPTDEQYF.